These T cell receptor beta chains were read from a single sample in a study of blood T cell repertoires in COVID-19. Only in-frame clones appear in the TCRdb table, and some are missing; sequencing was by immunoSEQ multiplex PCR. The data contain about 220,000 clones, approximately 85% of them singletons. Material for sequencing was peripheral blood. The source of these receptors is a woman aged 70-85 years with COVID-19, enrolled during active disease. CDR3s include the opening cysteine and the closing phenylalanine or tryptophan. D genes are given only for firm matches. Clone size appears in some rows only: once, few, many, or a class for an expanded clone.

TGTGCCAGCAGCTTAGACGGCGGGAGTCCCGATACGCAGTATTTT	CASSLDGGSPDTQYF	TRBD2	15	TRBJ2-3	-	TRBV7-2
TGTGCCAGCAGCTCGTCCCGGGACAGGGGGCCTAGTGAAAAACTGTTTTTT	CASSSSRDRGPSEKLFF	TRBD1	17	TRBJ1-4	-	TRBV5-4
TGTGCCAGCAGCTTAAGCGGGAGTAGCAATCAGCCCCAGCATTTT	CASSLSGSSNQPQHF	-	15	TRBJ1-5	once	TRBV7-9
TGTGCCAGTTCCTCGGGGACAGGGAGCACAGATACGCAGTATTTT	CASSSGTGSTDTQYF	TRBD1	15	TRBJ2-3	-	TRBV19
TGCGCCAGCAGCTTGAGACTAGGGAACACCGGGGAGCTGTTTTTT	CASSLRLGNTGELFF	-	15	TRBJ2-2	-	TRBV5-1
TGTGCCAGCACCCTGACAGGGGGTGAAAAGCGCTACACCTTC	CASTLTGGEKRYTF	TRBD1	14	TRBJ1-2	-	TRBV27
TGTGCCAGCAGCCCAAACCGGGGGGAAAAACTGTTTTTT	CASSPNRGEKLFF	-	13	TRBJ1-4	-	TRBV3-1/TRBV3-2
TGCGCCAGCAGCTCACTGGGACGGGAGCCCACATACTCCTACGAGCAGTACTTC	CASSSLGREPTYSYEQYF	-	18	TRBJ2-7	-	TRBV5-1
TGTGCCAGCAGCGTAGACGCCCTCGGGCAGCCCCAGCATTTT	CASSVDALGQPQHF	-	14	TRBJ1-5	many	TRBV9
TGTGCCAGCAACAGGGGGCTCCCAGATGGCTACACCTTC	CASNRGLPDGYTF	TRBD1	13	TRBJ1-2	-	TRBV6-5
TGTGCCAGCAGCTTAGACGGGACATCAAATTCACCCCTCCACTTT	CASSLDGTSNSPLHF	-	15	TRBJ1-6	-	TRBV11-2
TGTGCCAGCAGCTTAAGGGGTAACAATCAGCCCCAGCATTTT	CASSLRGNNQPQHF	-	14	TRBJ1-5	once	TRBV7-2
TGTGCCAGCAGTCCCCAGCAGGATGAAAAACTGTTTTTT	CASSPQQDEKLFF	-	13	TRBJ1-4	-	TRBV12-3/TRBV12-4
TGTGCCAGCAGCTTAGTGGTCAGCCTAGGGGCTGAAGCTTTCTTT	CASSLVVSLGAEAFF	-	15	TRBJ1-1	-	TRBV11-3
TGTGCCAGCAGCTTAGATCGGGGTTTGGACGAGCAGTACTTC	CASSLDRGLDEQYF	-	14	TRBJ2-7	-	TRBV7-9
TGCGCCAGCACCGCACAGGGACTAGGCCAAGAGACCCAGTACTTC	CASTAQGLGQETQYF	TRBD2	15	TRBJ2-5	-	TRBV5-1
TGTGCCAGCAGTGAGCGGCAGAACGAGGTCTACGAGCAGTACTTC	CASSERQNEVYEQYF	-	15	TRBJ2-7	-	TRBV2
TGTGCCAGCAGACCACCAGGGGGCTCCTACAATGAGCAGTTCTTC	CASRPPGGSYNEQFF	TRBD1	15	TRBJ2-1	-	TRBV6-5
TGTGCCAGCAGCCGGGACTCTGATGGTGGGGCCAACGTCCTGACTTTC	CASSRDSDGGANVLTF	-	16	TRBJ2-6	-	TRBV6-4
TGTGCCAGTATCAGGACAGGGGTTGAAGTAGGCTACACCTTC	CASIRTGVEVGYTF	TRBD1	14	TRBJ1-2	-	TRBV19
TGTGCCAGCTCACCGGCCCCGGGGGACTACGAGCAGTACTTC	CASSPAPGDYEQYF	-	14	TRBJ2-7	few	TRBV18
TGCGCCAGCAGCCAAGCCATTCAGGGGGCCTATGGCTACACCTTC	CASSQAIQGAYGYTF	TRBD1	15	TRBJ1-2	-	TRBV4-1
TGTGCCAGCAGCACCACCCCAGGGGCGGACACTGAAGCTTTCTTT	CASSTTPGADTEAFF	-	15	TRBJ1-1	-	TRBV11-3
TGTGCCAGCAGCTTCGGGGGGGCGCGTAATTCACCCCTCCACTTT	CASSFGGARNSPLHF	-	15	TRBJ1-6	-	TRBV7-6
TGCGCCAGCAGCCAAGAAACAGGGGACTACGAGCAGTACTTC	CASSQETGDYEQYF	TRBD1	14	TRBJ2-7	few	TRBV4-3
TGTGCCACCAGCAGATCCTGGGGGGGAGCGGGGGGGCCCCAGCATTTT	CATSRSWGGAGGPQHF	-	16	TRBJ1-5	-	TRBV15
TGTGCCAGCAGCTTAGATTCAGGGAATAGCGGGGAGCCCTACGAGCAGTACTTC	CASSLDSGNSGEPYEQYF	TRBD2	18	TRBJ2-7	-	TRBV7-8
TGTGCAAGCCGGGGACTTACCGAAGCTTTCTTT	CASRGLTEAFF	-	11	TRBJ1-1	-	TRBV18
TGTGCCAGTTCCCGTAACACCGGGGAGCTGTTTTTT	CASSRNTGELFF	-	12	TRBJ2-2	-	TRBV27
TGTGCTAGTGGTCCTTACCCAGAGAACAGGGGGAATTACGAGCAGTACTTC	CASGPYPENRGNYEQYF	TRBD1	17	TRBJ2-7	-	TRBV12-5
TGTGCCAGCAGCCAAGATTGGGGGGCGGACAGGTCTGATGGCTACACCTTC	CASSQDWGADRSDGYTF	TRBD1	17	TRBJ1-2	-	TRBV14